This passage covers 18 T cell receptor beta chains from one sample sequenced in a study of patients and donors after allogeneic stem cell transplantation. TCRdb fed the RT-PCR reads into MiXCR, producing one record per CDR3 protein. The profile covers roughly 960,000 distinct CDR3 sequences, with more than 15% appearing a single time and 6% taken by the ten largest. The source material was blood, either unsorted or a sorted T cell fraction (not recorded which). The receptors here all came from a human donor who was either an allogeneic HSCT recipient or a stem cell or donor lymphocyte infusion donor (not recorded which). It is not recorded whose cells these are; they may come from a transplant donor.

The V call is TRBV7-8, the J call TRBJ2-2, with 11 bases matching TRBD2. The CDR3 extends over 18 amino acids. Germline CDR1 reads SGHVS; CDR2 reads FQNEAQ. With V trimmed by 0 bases and J by 4 bases, 7 bases remained unmatched. CDR3 residues: CASSLAPSGGPATGELFF. As DNA, the CDR3 is TGTGCCAGCAGCTTAGCACCTAGCGGGGGGCCCGCCACCGGGGAGCTGTTTTTT.

In its sample, this clonotype was seen a few times. V is TRBV7-9 and J is TRBJ1-1, with TRBD1 matching 7 bases. Losses at the gene ends were 6 bases for V and 3 bases for J; bases not matched to a gene: 10. The CDR3 covers 15 residues. The germline CDR1 and CDR2 sequences are SEHNR and FQNEAQ (reference sequence). The CDR3 DNA sequence: TGTGCCAGCAGTCCGGGACCGACAGGGTACACTGAAGCTTTCTTT. It yields the protein CASSPGPTGYTEAFF.

Only one count was recorded for this clonotype. The chain has TRBV14 and TRBJ2-7; 11 nucleotides line up with TRBD2. Germline assignment: CDR1 SGHDN and CDR2 FVKESK. The junction had 5 bases not matched to a gene; V was cut back by 4 bases and J by 0 bases. The CDR3 length is 16 residues. DNA of the CDR3: TGTGCCAGCAGCCCCTCTAGCGGGGGGATCTCCTACGAGCAGTACTTC. It is translated as CASSPSSGGISYEQYF.

The chain carries TRBV6-1 and TRBJ2-5; unclear D gene. CDR3 length: 13 amino acids. Germline values: CDR1 MNHNS, CDR2 SASEGT. Deletions cut 6 bases from V and 3 bases from J, with 11 bases between. CDR3 coding DNA: TGTGCCAGCAGAAGCCTTGGAAAAGAGACCCAGTACTTC. Encoded protein: CASRSLGKETQYF.

Many counts were recorded for this clonotype. V usage is TRBV10-3 and J usage is TRBJ2-5, with D perhaps TRBD2 (5 bases). CDR3 length equals 12 residues. The V and J ends lost 6 bases and 5 bases respectively, with 10 bases between them. Germline values: CDR1 ENHRY, CDR2 SYGVKD. CDR3 sequence reads: CAISGVKETQYF. The DNA of the CDR3 is TGTGCCATCAGCGGGGTTAAGGAGACCCAGTACTTC.

V is TRBV15 and J is TRBJ2-7; the match to TRBD1 covers 7 bases. CDR1 LNHNV and CDR2 YYDKDF come from the germline V gene (reference sequence). V lost 0 bases, J lost 4 bases, and 3 bases stayed unmatched. The CDR3 length is 14 residues. CDR3 amino acids: CATSRDQQGYEQYF. The CDR3 bases are TGTGCCACCAGCAGAGATCAACAGGGGTACGAGCAGTACTTC.

This clonotype appeared a few times. The chain joins TRBV5-5 to TRBJ2-1; 7 bases are a match to TRBD2. J gave up 9 bases and V 4 bases, and 19 bases lay outside the gene matches. The CDR3 is 17 residues long. Germline CDR1 is SGHKS and CDR2 is YYEKEE (reference sequence). CDR3 in amino acids: CASSPITGTFGGSEQFF. In nucleotides, the CDR3 is TGTGCCAGCAGCCCCATTACCGGGACCTTCGGGGGGAGTGAGCAGTTCTTC. The full variable domain, completed using reference TRBV5-5 and TRBJ2-1, is DAGVTQSPTHLIKTRGQQVTLRCSPISGHKSVSWYQQVLGQGPQFIFQYYEKEERGRGNFPDRFSARQFPNYSSELNVNALLLGDSALYLCASSPITGTFGGSEQFFGPGTRLTVL.

This chain links TRBV19 with TRBJ2-7; 8 bases fit TRBD2. After removal of 5 bases from V and 0 bases from J, the junction contained 6 bases not matched to a gene. The CDR3 extends over 15 amino acids. The germline gives CDR1 LNHDA, CDR2 SQIVND (reference sequence). CDR3 amino acids: CASSAERESSYEQYF. DNA of the CDR3: TGTGCCAGTAGTGCGGAGCGGGAGTCCTCCTACGAGCAGTACTTC.

This clonotype was counted ten times or more. One end of the junction is discordant with germline, which a read error may explain. This rearrangement joins TRBV12-3 or TRBV12-4 to TRBJ1-3; D not certain. CDR3 length: 13 amino acids. The DNA of the CDR3 is TGTGCCAGCAGCTTAGAGGCTGGAAACACCATATATTTT. Encoded protein: CASSLEAGNTIYF.

This chain connects TRBV13 to TRBJ1-2, with TRBD1 identical over 8 bases. Germline CDR1 and CDR2: PRHDT and FYEKMQ (reference sequence). V shed 5 bases and J 0 bases; nucleotides not matched to a gene: 5. The length of the CDR3 is 15 residues. The CDR3 loop reads CASSQGQGTNYGYTF. CDR3 in DNA: TGTGCCAGCAGCCAAGGACAGGGAACTAACTATGGCTACACCTTC.

The gene calls are TRBV2 and TRBJ2-1; 7 bases fit TRBD1. CDR1 is SNHLY and CDR2 is FYNNEI in the germline V gene. The CDR3 totals 16 residues. Trimming at V came to 5 bases and at J to 6 bases, leaving 13 bases not matched to a gene. CDR3 loop: CASSPHSGTDANEQFF. CDR3 nucleotide sequence: TGTGCCAGCAGTCCACATTCCGGGACAGACGCCAATGAGCAGTTCTTC.

The rearrangement joins TRBV25-1 to TRBJ2-7, with TRBD1 matching over 9 bases. CDR3 size: 16 residues. The trim removed 1 base at V and 0 bases at J, leaving 4 bases unmatched. Germline CDR1 and CDR2: MGHDK and SYGVNS. The CDR3, as DNA: TGTGCCAGCAGTGAATTTGGGACAGGGAGCTCCTACGAGCAGTACTTC. This sequence encodes CASSEFGTGSSYEQYF.

The chain uses TRBV6-1 and TRBJ1-2, with 10 bases matching TRBD1. The ends lost 6 bases at V and 6 bases at J; junction bases unmatched: 10. Germline V gene data show CDR1 as MNHNS and CDR2 as SASEGT. The CDR3 consists of 15 residues. CDR3 amino acids: CASRLRDRGWNGYTF. CDR3 sequence (DNA): TGTGCCAGCAGACTCCGGGACAGGGGCTGGAATGGCTACACCTTC.

This clonotype came up many times. The V gene is TRBV12-3 or TRBV12-4, the J gene TRBJ2-7; D gene uncertain. The CDR3 has 13 amino acids. The V end was cut by 5 bases, the J end by 2 bases, with 10 bases between. CDR3 loop: CASSRTETYEQYF. The CDR3 region has the DNA TGTGCCAGCAGTCGGACCGAAACCTACGAGCAGTACTTC.

The rearrangement joins TRBV15 to TRBJ2-1, with D unclear. Trimming removed 1 base at V and 4 bases at J, with 14 bases between. The CDR3 is made up of 16 amino acids. CDR1 is LNHNV and CDR2 is YYDKDF in the germline V gene (reference sequence). The CDR3 spells CATSRGRTDIYNEQFF. As DNA, the CDR3 is TGTGCCACCAGCAGAGGACGGACGGATATATACAATGAGCAGTTCTTC.

This clonotype was counted between two and nine times. The chain joins TRBV20-1 to TRBJ2-1; 15 positions agree with TRBD2. Unmatched junction bases numbered 2, after V lost 7 bases and J lost 4 bases. Germline CDR1 DFQATT, CDR2 SNEGSKA (reference sequence). This CDR3 contains 14 residues. The CDR3 loop is CSGGLAGGYNEQFF. The CDR3 DNA sequence: TGCAGTGGAGGACTAGCGGGGGGGTACAATGAGCAGTTCTTC.

The gene calls are TRBV30 and TRBJ2-3, with 10 bases that match TRBD2. From germline, CDR1 is GTSNPN and CDR2 SVGIG (reference sequence). Trimming cost V 4 bases and J 1 base; bases outside gene matches: 8. The CDR3 has 16 residues. The CDR3 region has the DNA TGTGCCTGGAACTTTGAGCGGGAGGGACGCACAGATACGCAGTATTTT. Its protein is CAWNFEREGRTDTQYF.

The chain uses TRBV2 and TRBJ2-2; D gene uncertain. Germline CDR1 and CDR2: SNHLY and FYNNEI. Trimming removed 2 bases at V and 0 bases at J, with 7 bases between. This CDR3 has 15 residues. CDR3 sequence reads: CASSEHSTNTGELFF. The DNA for the CDR3 is TGTGCCAGCAGTGAACACAGCACGAACACCGGGGAGCTGTTTTTT. Together with reference TRBV2 and TRBJ2-2, the CDR3 gives the full variable domain: EPEVTQTPSHQVTQMGQEVILRCVPISNHLYFYWYRQILGQKVEFLVSFYNNEISEKSEIFDDQFSVERPDGSNFTLKIRSTKLEDSAMYFCASSEHSTNTGELFFGEGSRLTVL.